The sequence of this T cell receptor beta chain was determined in a study of T-cell reconstitution after alpha-beta-depleted transplantation in children. This sample's TCRbeta library carried unique molecular identifier barcodes. TCRdb re-called the PCR reads through MiXCR, storing one row per CDR3 protein. The profile shows 200,000 to 250,000 distinct CDR3 sequences, approximately 12% of them singletons. Many counts were recorded for this clonotype. The sequence was obtained from a human donor who donated a stem cell graft to a child with acute lymphoblastic leukemia. The starting material was PBMCs from the stem cell graft donor, obtained from the stem cell graft.

The CDR3 nucleotides are TGCGCCAGCAGGGCGACTAATGAAAAACTGTTTTTT. Amino acid sequence: CASRATNEKLFF. The V call is TRBV5-1, the J call TRBJ1-4; no clear D. Germline V gene sequence: CDR1 SGHRS, CDR2 YFSETQ. V was clipped by 5 bases and J by 2 bases, with 4 bases between them. This CDR3 comprises 12 residues.